The 14 T cell receptor beta chains listed next were all sequenced from one sample in a study of blood T cell repertoires in COVID-19. Libraries were prepared by immunoSEQ multiplex PCR; TCRdb keeps only in-frame clonotypes and omits some of them. The repertoire holds about 180,000 clones, about 87% seen once, with 4% to 5% in the top ten. Sequencing input: peripheral blood. All receptors come from a woman aged 25 to 39 with acute or convalescent COVID-19.

This clone was detected once. The V and J genes are TRBV19 and TRBJ1-1; 11 bases fit TRBD1. The junction had 5 bases not matched to a gene; V was cut back by 11 bases and J by 0 bases. From germline, CDR1 is LNHDA and CDR2 SQIVND (reference sequence). This CDR3 region has 14 residues. CDR3 sequence: CAAGDRGMNTEAFF. Written as DNA, the CDR3 is TGTGCCGCAGGGGACAGGGGGATGAACACTGAAGCTTTCTTT.

This clone turned up a few times. The chain recombines TRBV4-2 with TRBJ2-3, with 12 bases lining up with TRBD2. Germline values: CDR1 LGHNA, CDR2 YNFKEQ. CDR3 length equals 15 residues. The V gene end was trimmed by 2 bases and the J gene end by 15 bases; junction bases not matched to a gene: 12. The CDR3 nucleotides are TGTGCCAGCAGCCAACTGACTAGCGGGAGATCGGGTCAATATTTT. Amino acids: CASSQLTSGRSGQYF.

The chain recombines TRBV4-2 with TRBJ1-6, with D maybe TRBD1 (5 bases). CDR1 LGHNA and CDR2 YNFKEQ come from the germline V gene. This CDR3 region has 17 residues. The germline V and J ends were trimmed by 1 base and 7 bases, with 17 bases remaining between them. The CDR3 DNA follows: TGTGCCAGCAGCCAAGTGTTTGCTGTCGGGGGAAATTCACCCCTCCACTTT. Protein product: CASSQVFAVGGNSPLHF.

The rearrangement uses TRBV28 and TRBJ2-7; TRBD1 matches 11 bases. V shed 9 bases, J shed 6 bases, and the junction held 1 base outside the gene matches. This CDR3 is 11 amino acids long. CDR1 and CDR2 (germline): MDHEN, SYDVKM. CDR3 DNA: TGTGCCAGTGGGACAGGGGGCGAGCAGTACTTC. Its translation: CASGTGGEQYF.

J is TRBJ2-7 and V is TRBV19; possible D gene TRBD2, 6 bases. V dropped 6 bases and J dropped 0 bases, with 18 bases sitting between them. Per the germline V gene, CDR1 is LNHDA and CDR2 is SQIVND (reference sequence). The CDR3 has 16 amino acids. CDR3 bases: TGTGCCAGTAGCTCCGCGCGGGACGGAAGCTCCTACGAGCAGTACTTC. It is translated as CASSSARDGSSYEQYF. The full variable domain, rest sourced from reference TRBV19 and TRBJ2-7, is DGGITQSPKYLFRKEGQNVTLSCEQNLNHDAMYWYRQDPGQGLRLIYYSQIVNDFQKGDIAEGYSVSREKKESFPLTVTSAQKNPTAFYLCASSSARDGSSYEQYFGPGTRLTVT.

V usage is TRBV28 and J usage is TRBJ2-7, with 7 positions matching TRBD2. Per germline, CDR1 MDHEN and CDR2 SYDVKM. The CDR3 contains 14 residues. The V gene end was trimmed by 2 bases and the J gene end by 6 bases; junction bases not matched to a gene: 7. CDR3 sequence reads: CASSLPAGPFEQYF. The CDR3 DNA follows: TGTGCCAGCAGTTTACCAGCGGGGCCTTTCGAGCAGTACTTC.

This chain links TRBV6-5 with TRBJ2-2, with TRBD2 as a possible D gene (5 bases). Germline-derived CDR1 and CDR2 are MNHEY and SVGAGI. There are 14 residues in the CDR3. V dropped 7 bases and J dropped 6 bases, with 15 bases sitting between them. CDR3 sequence: CASMRTREAGELFF. The CDR3 DNA reads as TGTGCCAGCATGAGGACGAGGGAAGCCGGGGAGCTGTTTTTT.

CDR3 region: CASSQGANTEAFF. DNA for the CDR3: TGCGCCAGCAGCCAGGGTGCGAACACTGAAGCTTTCTTT. This chain connects TRBV5-1 to TRBJ1-1; TRBD1 might be the D (5 bases). Trimming took 4 bases from V and 1 from J, leaving 8 bases between them. The CDR3 runs 13 residues. The germline CDR1 and CDR2 sequences are SGHRS and YFSETQ.

CDR3 protein: CASSGTLGTGELFF. The CDR3 region has the DNA TGTGCCAGCAGCGGGACTCTTGGGACCGGGGAGCTGTTTTTT. The V gene is TRBV9, the J gene TRBJ2-2; D possibly corresponds to TRBD2 (5 bases). This CDR3 has 14 residues. Trimming removed 3 bases at V and 5 bases at J, with 11 bases between. The V gene's germline CDR1 is SGDLS and CDR2 YYNGEE.

The chain is built from TRBV5-1 and TRBJ2-1; 11 bases map to TRBD1. V lost 6 bases and J lost 8; bases outside the gene matches: 7. Per germline, CDR1 SGHRS and CDR2 YFSETQ. This CDR3 region has 14 residues. CDR3 sequence reads: CASKTGTGGYEQFF. CDR3 coding DNA: TGCGCCAGCAAAACCGGGACAGGGGGTTATGAGCAGTTCTTC. Complete variable domain (other parts from reference TRBV5-1 and TRBJ2-1): KAGVTQTPRYLIKTRGQQVTLSCSPISGHRSVSWYQQTPGQGLQFLFEYFSETQRNKGNFPGRFSGRQFSNSRSEMNVSTLELGDSALYLCASKTGTGGYEQFFGPGTRLTVL.

V usage is TRBV5-1 and J usage is TRBJ1-5; TRBD1 matches at 10 bases. Germline CDR1 is SGHRS and CDR2 is YFSETQ. Germline trimming cut 3 bases from V and 11 bases from J; bases unmatched to any gene: 8. The CDR3 has 14 amino acids. The CDR3 DNA sequence: TGCGCCAGCAGCTCCGGGACAGGGGAGGGGGCCCAGCATTTT. Encoded protein: CASSSGTGEGAQHF.

The chain employs TRBV29-1 and TRBJ2-7, with TRBD1 matching 7 bases. Germline assignment: CDR1 SQVTM and CDR2 ANQGSEA. The V and J ends lost 4 bases and 5 bases, in that order; junction bases with no gene match: 8. This CDR3 contains 13 residues. The CDR3 loop reads CSVAGTDLNEQYF. CDR3 coding DNA: TGCAGCGTTGCCGGGACAGACTTAAACGAGCAGTACTTC.

This chain connects TRBV27 to TRBJ1-2; D gene unclear. CDR1 is MNHEY, CDR2 SMNVEV, per germline (reference sequence). V gave up 3 bases and J gave up 1 base, with 6 bases separating them. The CDR3 extends over 13 amino acids. The CDR3 DNA reads TGTGCCAGCAGTTTTGGGAGTAACTATGGCTACACCTTC. As protein: CASSFGSNYGYTF.

This chain uses TRBV2 with TRBJ2-1; 11 bases fit TRBD2. J was trimmed by 3 bases and V by 3 bases; bases with no gene match: 4. The CDR3 covers 16 residues. Germline V CDR1 and CDR2: SNHLY, FYNNEI. The CDR3 reads CASSDILAGVYNEQFF. The DNA of the CDR3 is TGTGCCAGCAGTGACATACTAGCGGGAGTCTACAATGAGCAGTTCTTC.